These 7 T cell receptor beta chains were sequenced from one sample in a study of cytomegalovirus exposure and HLA in healthy donors. Vbeta (60) and Jbeta (13) primers were used in the PCR. The table came from immunoSEQ multiplex PCR; TCRdb's copy has only in-frame clones and leaves some out. The table records fewer than 120,000 clones, more than 75% of them present only once. Source material: PBMCs. All receptors come from a man in his forties in good health and CMV-seronegative.

This chain links TRBV29-1 with TRBJ1-4, with a possible D match to TRBD1 (6 bases). V was trimmed by 6 bases and J by 1 base, leaving 18 bases between them. Germline loops: CDR1 SQVTM, CDR2 ANQGSEA. This CDR3 is 16 amino acids long. Here the CDR3 DNA reads TGCAGCGTGACCGGGACATCCTACGGAACTAATGAAAAACTGTTTTTT. Protein sequence: CSVTGTSYGTNEKLFF.

The J gene is TRBJ1-1, the V gene TRBV5-6; 7 nucleotides align to TRBD1. The junction had 10 bases not matched to a gene; V was cut back by 4 bases and J by 4 bases. Looked up from germline, CDR1 is SGHDT and CDR2 is YYEEEE. The CDR3 is made up of 15 amino acids. The CDR3 region is CASSPETGFSTEAFF. CDR3 nucleotides: TGTGCCAGCAGCCCGGAGACAGGGTTTAGCACTGAAGCTTTCTTT.

In regard to this clone: Mismatch with germline at one junction end may stem from a read error. V and J are TRBV6-1 and TRBJ1-2; D is unresolved. The CDR3 is 14 amino acids. CDR1 MNHNS and CDR2 SASEGT come from the germline V gene. The CDR3 here is CASSEFVSSPLGGF. The CDR3 DNA reads as TGTGCCAGCAGTGAATTTGTGTCATCTCCTCTTGGAGGGTTC.

The chain links TRBV6-1 to TRBJ2-5; the D gene is possibly TRBD2 (6 bases). This CDR3 has 13 amino acids. CDR1 and CDR2 from the germline V gene are MNHNS and SASEGT. V was trimmed by 7 bases and J by 1 base, leaving 10 bases between them. CDR3 region: CASIPGLQETQYF. CDR3 in DNA: TGTGCCAGCATTCCGGGACTCCAAGAGACCCAGTACTTC.

This clone has more than one count but fewer than ten. This chain links TRBV28 with TRBJ1-5; no definite D call. The CDR3 contains 15 residues. Germline CDR1 is MDHEN and CDR2 is SYDVKM. Trimming pared 4 bases from V and 3 bases from J, leaving 13 bases between. CDR3 in DNA: TGTGCCAGCAGTTCAGATCTGACATTCAATCAGCCCCAGCATTTT. Translation: CASSSDLTFNQPQHF. Full variable domain (rest looked up from reference TRBV28 and TRBJ1-5): DVKVTQSSRYLVKRTGEKVFLECVQDMDHENMFWYRQDPGLGLRLIYFSYDVKMKEKGDIPEGYSVSREKKERFSLILESASTNQTSMYLCASSSDLTFNQPQHFGDGTRLSIL.

The chain carries TRBV5-8 and TRBJ2-7, with D perhaps TRBD2 (5 bases). CDR1 and CDR2 (germline): SGHTS, YDEGEE. There are 14 residues in the CDR3. V dropped 3 bases and J dropped 6 bases, with 16 bases sitting between them. The CDR3 nucleotides read TGTGCCAGCAGCTCACGGACTCCCCTGGGCGAGCAGTACTTC. Translation: CASSSRTPLGEQYF.

This rearrangement joins TRBV6-5 to TRBJ2-2, with D perhaps TRBD2 (6 bases). The V end lost 2 bases, the J end lost 1 base, and 8 bases lay between the germline ends. The CDR3 is 15 amino acids. Looked up from germline, CDR1 is MNHEY and CDR2 is SVGAGI. The chain's CDR3 is CASSYGTGNTGELFF. The CDR3 region has the DNA TGTGCCAGCAGTTACGGGACTGGGAACACCGGGGAGCTGTTTTTT.